This TCR beta chain was recorded in a study of T-cell memory formation after mild COVID-19. Findings and caveats of the study: Among clones contracting day 15 to 85, CD4/CD8 was balanced, whereas later expanders leaned CD4+.

V shed 1 base and J shed 5 bases, with 7 bases lying between them. Looked up from germline, CDR1 is SGHTA and CDR2 is FQGTGA. The CDR3 loop spans 13 amino acids. This clonotype has just a few counts. Antigen unknown. TCRdb ran MiXCR on the 5' RACE reads and lists one entry per CDR3 protein. The sample consists of about 340,000 distinct CDR3 sequences, approximately 13% of them appearing once. The V and J genes are TRBV7-3 and TRBJ2-3, with D unclear. The source is a man younger than 35 who had mild COVID-19 (a few samples of this study predate the infection). Cell type and time point are not known. Sample: PBMCs or a T cell subset sorted from them (not recorded which). DNA of the CDR3: TGTGCCAGCAGCTTAAGGCCGGTAGATACGCAGTATTTT. The encoded protein is CASSLRPVDTQYF.